This T cell receptor (beta chain) emerged from a study of technical replicates of blood from a handful of donors. The CDR3 loop spans 15 amino acids. J gave up 0 bases and V 0 bases, and 2 bases lay outside the gene matches. CDR1 PRHDT and CDR2 FYEKMQ come from the germline V gene (reference sequence). Using immunoSEQ multiplex PCR, the repertoire was profiled, and TCRdb retains in-frame clones only, with some absent. The table records about 74,000 clones, 70% to 90% of them present only once. Sequencing input: T cells isolated from PBMCs. The receptor was derived from a human donor in good health. V is TRBV13 and J is TRBJ2-7; 7 bases map to TRBD2. The CDR3 DNA follows: TGTGCCAGCAGCTTAGGAGCGGGAAGCTCCTACGAGCAGTACTTC. Protein: CASSLGAGSSYEQYF. Combining the CDR3 with reference TRBV13 and TRBJ2-7 gives the whole variable domain AAGVIQSPRHLIKEKRETATLKCYPIPRHDTVYWYQQGPGQDPQFLISFYEKMQSDKGSIPDRFSAQQFSDYHSELNMSSLELGDSALYFCASSLGAGSSYEQYFGPGTRLTVT.